This T cell receptor beta chain was recovered during a study of blood T cells in healthy people across ages. Whole-study context: Every two T cells gave about one barcoded beta molecule via template switching. Overall study results and limits: Older individuals had lower TCR beta diversity per million T cells (the decline was roughly linear). Naive CD4+ cell counts and diversity both ran higher in long-lived than in aged donors.

Through a sample-barcoded 5' primer and a J-beta primer mix, a second PCR was run for roughly 7 to 11 cycles. TCRdb re-called the 5' RACE reads with MiXCR, one entry per CDR3 protein. Of about 680,000 distinct CDR3 sequences in the sample, 45% to 50% were seen once. The length of the CDR3 is 14 residues. V lost 2 bases, J lost 5 bases, and 11 bases lay in between. Germline assignment: CDR1 SGHKS and CDR2 YYEKEE (reference sequence). With respect to this clonotype: Its antigen is not identified.

Donors each provided roughly 9.6 milliliters of peripheral blood. The TCR was taken from a woman aged 55-70 years in good health. The rearrangement joins TRBV5-5 to TRBJ1-3; no definite D call. The source material was blood. This CDR3 is CASSFGPGRNTIYF. CDR3 coding DNA: TGTGCCAGCAGCTTCGGCCCTGGGAGAAACACCATATATTTT.